A selection of T cell receptor beta chains follows, all from one sample in a study of cytomegalovirus exposure and HLA in healthy donors. Profiled with immunoSEQ multiplex PCR; TCRdb holds only in-frame clones, not every one. In all, the sample yields 60,000 to 70,000 clones. The specimen was PBMCs. All receptors come from a boy between 10 and 17 years old in good health and CMV-seronegative. CDR3s include the opening cysteine and the closing phenylalanine or tryptophan. D genes are given only for firm matches.

TRBD1 | TRBJ1-5 | TRBV7-9 | CASSLADRRQPQHF
NA | TRBJ1-3 | TRBV29-1 | CSVGGPSSGNTIYF
TRBD1 | TRBJ1-2 | TRBV5-6 | CASRDTGGYGYTF
NA | TRBJ2-2 | TRBV18 | CASSPPGLVNTGELFF
NA | TRBJ2-1 | TRBV6-1 | CASSAGKLLNEQFF
NA | TRBJ2-3 | TRBV5-1 | CASSQSDDGDTQYF
NA | TRBJ2-7 | TRBV4-3 | CASSQDGGRRAGEQYF
NA | TRBJ1-2 | TRBV5-1 | CASSLGAASDYGYTF
NA | TRBJ2-3 | TRBV27 | CAIQGWGTDTQYF
TRBD1 | TRBJ1-1 | TRBV6-1 | CASSEDRDTEAFF